Detailed here is one TCR beta chain. Its antigen target is currently unknown. Base quality data are lacking; no much larger clone is found one base away. Libraries were built with the immunoSEQ multiplex PCR assay. A mixture of 60 forward primers for TCR Vbeta segments and 13 reverse primers for TCR Jbeta segments was used in the multiplex PCR. The CDR3 region of rearranged TCR beta genes was amplified from genomic DNA with a multiplex PCR assay. On the Illumina HiSeq System, the amplified TCR beta libraries were sequenced as 87-base-pair reads. Regarding the original processing steps: Across the 600 to 700 repertoires, a later analysis counted 75 million to 90 million unique TCR beta chains, roughly 11 million of which were shared by at least two donors. A nearest-neighbor algorithm error-corrected the raw reads and collapsed the reads into unique sequences, merging closely related sequences to remove PCR and sequencing errors. V, D and J gene segments were assigned by aligning CDR3 sequences to IMGT reference sequences. For a sequence to be retained, at least a six-nucleotide match to both a V gene segment and a J gene segment was required. Rearrangements were called productive when the CDR3 lacked stop codons and stayed in frame with V and J; all others were non-productive. Following IMGT convention, CDR3 was defined as the stretch from the second conserved V-encoded cysteine to the conserved J-encoded phenylalanine. The earlier analysis of about 640 of the donors excluded any sequence lacking an unambiguous match to a single V gene segment. An earlier analysis of 587 of the donors classified V segments as functional when productive rearrangements were above 56.7% and as segregating when the standard deviation between donors was above 5%. A statistical classification framework was built for diagnosing cytomegalovirus status from the catalog of TCR beta chain sequences. In a later analysis, V and J genes were assigned by comparing TCR nucleotide sequences against IMGT/GENE-DB human TR gene sequences. Using the TCRdist pipeline, a later analysis assigned CDR3 sequences along with most-parsimonious VDJ recombination scenarios. In a later analysis, each TCR beta chain was defined by its CDR3 amino acid sequence together with its V-gene family, and reads without a unique V-gene family were excluded. As a way to deal with suspected cross-contamination and a sequencing artifact, a later analysis dropped hundreds of nucleotide sequences that were highly shared and had low generation probability. For each public chain, a later analysis derived a clonal expansion index from normalized ranks of inferred template counts within each repertoire. Generation probabilities in a later analysis came from a VDJ recombination model fitted to out-of-frame rearrangements, and those results were checked against IGoR. A later analysis scored TCR-TCR, TCR-HLA and TCR-CMV co-occurrence with hypergeometric tests, applying a repertoire-size bias correction to TCR pairs. In a later analysis, false discovery rates were estimated by permuting HLA or CMV assignments 20 times. In a later analysis, co-occurring TCRs were grouped with DBSCAN, and TCRdist sequence similarity was added when clustering was performed within HLA-allele-positive subsets. For co-occurrence clustering, repertoires with fewer than 30,000 or more than 120,000 public chains were excluded, along with 4 to 6 repertoires with anomalous nucleotide sharing. The table comes from immuneACCESS by way of TCRdb, which keeps in-frame sequences with V and J called. Part of the clones is missing from these tables; in studies checked, under half for an unresolved V gene and the rest for unknown reasons. V, J and clone size derive from that table, while D and trimming were established from the DNA sequence. For this sample the table gives roughly 86,000 clones, of which over 75% were detected only once. The ten largest account for 5.5% to 7.5% of the sample.

This entry is derived from a study of cytomegalovirus exposure and HLA in healthy donors (dated by TCRdb to 2016 to 2017). Background for the entire study: An earlier analysis of some 620 of the donors reported approximately 260 Gb of sequence data and 95 million to 140 million unique TCR beta sequences obtained from around 190 million T cells. An early release that covered some 630 HLA-typed donors contained around 300 gigabases of sequencing data and 65 million to 100 million unique TCR sequences. The genetic ancestry cluster associated with self-reported Caucasian donors included 65% to 90% of the roughly 400 genotyped donors. The study aimed to test whether signatures of past pathogen exposure could be identified by cataloging public T cell receptors. The study used immunosequencing to profile the T cell repertoires of approximately 630 subjects and linked those repertoires to cytomegalovirus serostatus. A separate validation cohort of some 130 different subjects was used in addition to the approximately 610-subject first cohort. High-throughput TCR immunosequencing, statistical association of individual TCRs with disease status, and machine learning were combined to predict cytomegalovirus infection status. To study patterns of TCR occurrence, a later analysis re-analyzed previously published TCR beta repertoires from around 670 donors and added high-resolution HLA genotyping. Rather than drawing on any new phenotypic data, the later analysis identified candidate immune exposures from TCR beta sequences and the way those sequences occurred across donors. An earlier analysis of fewer than 700 of the donors applied high-throughput TCR beta sequencing to assess whether each TCR beta V gene segment acted as functional or pseudogenic. Alongside the repertoire data, information on donor age, sex, ethnicity and CMV serostatus was compiled. A later genetic analysis used genome-wide SNP genotypes for 398 of the 666 donors, treating that subset as a discovery cohort. All discovery cohort repertoires had been generated on a single sequencing platform. Class I and class II HLA loci were covered by the typing at four-digit resolution. The number of typed donors differed by locus: about 620-640 for A, B, C, DRB1 and DQB1; 500 to 550 for DQA1; approximately 600 for DPA1; and roughly 490 for DPB1. Several DR-DQ haplotypes were handled as single units for association and clustering, since linkage in the cohort was strong. On average, roughly 240,000 unique TCR beta nucleotide sequences were sequenced per donor among 398 genotyped donors of the cohort, with about 17% of those sequences being non-productive.

Overall study outcomes, separate from this receptor: In an earlier analysis of 587 of the donors, most TCR beta V segments appeared in productive rearrangements about 87% or about 30% of the time, broadly matching IMGT annotations. A later analysis found that most CMV-associated TCR beta chains appeared HLA-restricted, with HLA associations seemingly driven largely by CMV exposure. This cohort had only TCR beta chains sequenced, and the lack of alpha or paired-chain data limited which features could be detected. Because counts were too low, roughly 18 rarely observed V segments, including chromosome 9 orphons, were left out of the earlier analysis of 587 of the donors. The presence/absence analyses assumed that sequencing depth was roughly uniform across donors, and that assumption may not be true. The authors suggested that the approach could potentially be generalized to other disease states and immunological phenotypes. The study listed 150 to 200 TCR beta chains as associated with cytomegalovirus. A few of the identified cytomegalovirus-associated TCR beta chains were confirmed in vitro to be specific for cytomegalovirus antigens. In a later analysis, HLA-associated TCR beta chains were found to be more clonally expanded and to have lower generation probabilities than equally common non-associated chains. For the cohort, immune exposure information was limited to CMV serostatus. In a later genetic analysis, a missense DCLRE1C variant was associated with V-gene and J-gene trimming of TCR beta chains, and the association was replicated in an independent cohort. While some public TCRs were present in many individuals, most TCR sequences turned up only very rarely across donors. Assigning TCR associations to individual alleles was difficult when HLA alleles, especially DR and DQ, strongly co-occurred. Cytomegalovirus status was reported to be diagnosed by the classifier with high specificity and sensitivity in both the original and validation cohorts. Linkage disequilibrium might explain the correlated functional status among segregating V segments, but an unknown experimental factor could not be excluded. A cluster of highly shared sequence variants was judged likely to represent a technical artifact of the sequencing pipeline. Several of the top co-occurrence clusters appeared to be linked to parvovirus B19, influenza, CMV and Epstein-Barr virus, according to a later analysis. In a later genetic analysis, fewer N-insertions in productive TCRs were reported among donors in an Asian-associated ancestry cluster than the approximately 710-donor mean. A further reported finding was that TCR beta sequences accurately predicted the HLA-A and HLA-B alleles for most subjects in the first cohort. In a later analysis, the rate of TCR association differed among HLA loci, with DRB1 alleles having the most associated TCRs and HLA-C alleles having the fewest. Because HLA typing was unavailable for some donors at each locus, only the typed subset was used in association tests. Specific HLA alleles were associated with roughly 16,000 TCR beta sequences at a false discovery rate of 0.05 in a later analysis.

The cohort comprised more than 550 healthy bone marrow donors. At the time of sampling, all cohort members were nominally healthy, though unrecorded immune exposures were likely present. The donor tested CMV seronegative and was one of the 352 seronegative cohort members. Every donor gave a peripheral blood sample, and the peripheral blood mononuclear cells from that sample were used for TCR beta sequencing. The Qiagen DNeasy Blood Extraction Kit was used to extract genomic DNA from the blood cell samples. The TCR sequence derives from a female donor in good health and CMV-seronegative. The specimen was PBMCs.

The CDR3 protein sequence reads: CASSPLPGTRSNQPQHF. The DNA is TGTGCCAGCTCACCACTCCCCGGGACACGGAGCAATCAGCCCCAGCATTTT. The chain was built from TRBV18 and TRBJ1-5, with a tentative D gene TRBD1 over 6 matching bases. The germline V gene encodes CDR1 KGHSH and CDR2 LQKENI. Between the V and J ends, shortened by 1 base and 1 base respectively, the junction contains 14 bases. The CDR3 starts with the cysteine, ends with the phenylalanine, and has 17 residues. The read is trimmed to its CDR3 DNA, 51 bases read in frame from base 1. This CDR3, with the reference TRBV18 and TRBJ1-5 proteins standing in past its ends, gives the full variable domain NAGVMQNPRHLVRRRGQEARLRCSPMKGHSHVYWYRQLPEEGLKFMVYLQKENIIDESGMPKERFSAEFPKEGPSILRIQQVVRGDSAAYFCASSPLPGTRSNQPQHFGDGTRLSIL.